A selection of T cell receptor beta chains follows, all from one sample in a study of blood T cell repertoires in COVID-19. Measured with immunoSEQ multiplex PCR; TCRdb has only the in-frame clones, and not every one. The table has 150,000 to 200,000 clones, under 95% seen once. Sequenced: peripheral blood. The receptors stem from a man in his 60s with active or convalescent COVID-19. The CDR3 runs from the conserved cysteine through the conserved F or W. A D gene is named only where the DNA matches it firmly. Rows give clone size only sometimes, using once, few, many, or a class for an expanded clone.

V gene	J gene	clone size	D gene	CDR3 protein	CDR3 DNA
TRBV29-1	TRBJ2-7	once	TRBD2	CSVEKGPGLAGDYEQYF	TGCAGCGTTGAAAAGGGGCCGGGGCTAGCGGGGGACTACGAGCAGTACTTC
TRBV28	TRBJ2-7	NA	NA	CASSNQGGEQYF	TGTGCCAGCAGTAACCAGGGGGGCGAGCAGTACTTC
TRBV30	TRBJ1-3	NA	NA	CAWSAGVISGNTIYF	TGTGCCTGGAGTGCTGGAGTGATCTCTGGAAACACCATATATTTT
TRBV10-3	TRBJ1-2	NA	TRBD1	CAITSRTGTNYGYTF	TGTGCCATCACCTCTCGGACAGGAACTAACTATGGCTACACCTTC
TRBV12-3/TRBV12-4	TRBJ2-1	NA	NA	CASSSQLNEQFF	TGTGCCAGCAGTTCACAGCTGAATGAGCAGTTCTTC
TRBV6-1	TRBJ1-2	once	NA	CASSEQGNYGYTF	TGTGCCAGCAGTGAACAGGGTAACTATGGCTACACCTTC
TRBV11-2	TRBJ1-1	NA	TRBD1	CASRPTGGNPEAFF	TGTGCCAGCCGCCCGACAGGGGGTAACCCTGAAGCTTTCTTT
TRBV2	TRBJ1-2	NA	TRBD1	CASTPGQGGGYGYTF	TGTGCCAGCACCCCGGGACAGGGAGGAGGCTATGGCTACACCTTC
TRBV4-2	TRBJ2-1	NA	NA	CASSQDTIRATGRSSYNEQFF	TGTGCCAGCAGCCAAGATACCATTAGAGCGACCGGCCGAAGCTCCTACAATGAGCAGTTCTTC
TRBV5-1	TRBJ2-1	NA	TRBD1	CASSFTGQGYNEQFF	TGCGCCAGCAGCTTTACGGGACAGGGATACAATGAGCAGTTCTTC
TRBV18	TRBJ1-5	NA	NA	CASSPRRDSNQPQHF	TGTGCCAGCTCACCCAGGAGGGATAGCAATCAGCCCCAGCATTTT
TRBV11-1	TRBJ2-3	NA	NA	CASSPLGGITDTQYF	TGTGCCAGCAGCCCTCTTGGAGGGATCACAGATACGCAGTATTTT
TRBV28	TRBJ1-6	NA	NA	CAASTEQWNSPLHF	TGTGCCGCGTCGACAGAGCAATGGAATTCACCCCTCCACTTT
TRBV29-1	TRBJ1-3	once	TRBD1	CSATDRGLENTIYF	TGCAGCGCTACTGACAGGGGGCTCGAAAACACCATATATTTT
TRBV27	TRBJ2-3	NA	NA	CASTAGRSTDTQYF	TGTGCCAGCACTGCGGGACGGAGCACAGATACGCAGTATTTT
TRBV4-1	TRBJ1-4	NA	NA	CASSQKAAEKNEKLFF	TGCGCCAGCAGCCAGAAGGCGGCGGAAAAAAATGAAAAACTGTTTTTT
TRBV6-4	TRBJ1-1	once	TRBD1	CASRDQAGGGTEAFF	TGTGCCAGCAGGGATCAAGCAGGGGGCGGCACTGAAGCTTTCTTT
TRBV6-5	TRBJ2-7	NA	TRBD2	CASRKGLAGGYEQYF	TGTGCCAGCAGAAAAGGACTAGCGGGGGGATACGAGCAGTACTTC
TRBV9	TRBJ2-1	NA	TRBD2	CASRGVLAGVSEQFF	TGTGCCAGCAGGGGAGTTCTAGCGGGAGTTTCTGAGCAGTTCTTC
TRBV4-1	TRBJ2-7	NA	NA	CASSQAGGRNSYEQYF	TGCGCCAGCAGCCAAGCTGGGGGGAGGAACTCCTACGAGCAGTACTTC
TRBV12-3/TRBV12-4	TRBJ2-1	NA	NA	CASSLRMNEQFF	TGTGCCAGCAGCCTACGTATGAATGAGCAGTTCTTC
TRBV6-2/TRBV6-3	TRBJ2-4	NA	TRBD1	CASSPGQVNIQYF	TGTGCCAGCAGCCCCGGACAGGTGAACATTCAGTACTTC
TRBV6-4	TRBJ2-3	NA	TRBD2	CASSRGGSSGDTQYF	TGTGCCAGCAGCCGGGGAGGGAGTAGCGGAGATACGCAGTATTTT
TRBV20-1	TRBJ2-7	NA	NA	CSAMTSEQYF	TGCAGTGCAATGACAAGCGAGCAGTACTTC
TRBV19	TRBJ1-2	NA	TRBD1	CASRDSALVGGYTF	TGTGCCAGCCGGGACAGTGCGCTGGTTGGAGGCTACACCTTC
TRBV10-3	TRBJ1-2	NA	TRBD1	CATGEGALNYGYTF	TGTGCCACCGGAGAGGGGGCTCTGAACTATGGCTACACCTTC
TRBV5-1	TRBJ2-7	NA	NA	CASSKGGGHEQYF	TGCGCCAGCAGCAAAGGCGGGGGCCACGAGCAGTACTTC
TRBV10-2	TRBJ1-2	NA	TRBD1	CASSGQGYGYTF	TGCGCCAGCAGTGGACAGGGATATGGCTACACCTTC
TRBV6-6	TRBJ2-3	NA	NA	CASKLSTDTQYF	TGTGCCAGCAAGCTTAGCACAGATACGCAGTATTTT
TRBV3-1/TRBV3-2	TRBJ2-1	NA	TRBD2	CASSHSSGGNEQFF	TGTGCCAGCAGCCATTCCAGCGGGGGCAATGAGCAGTTCTTC
TRBV7-2	TRBJ1-2	once	NA	CATQLRRQGDYGYTF	TGTGCCACCCAGCTTAGACGCCAGGGTGACTATGGCTACACCTTC
TRBV27	TRBJ1-2	NA	TRBD1	CASSWDRGRTGYTF	TGTGCCAGCAGTTGGGACAGGGGGCGAACTGGCTACACCTTC
TRBV7-8	TRBJ2-1	NA	TRBD2	CASSPRRLAGPNEQFF	TGTGCCAGCAGCCCCAGAAGACTAGCGGGGCCGAATGAGCAGTTCTTC
TRBV29-1	TRBJ1-2	NA	NA	CSVGPDTRANYGYTF	TGCAGCGTTGGGCCCGACACCCGAGCTAACTATGGCTACACCTTC
TRBV6-5	TRBJ2-3	NA	NA	CASSLRGGATDTQYF	TGTGCCAGCAGCTTAAGGGGGGGGGCTACAGATACGCAGTATTTT
TRBV7-2	TRBJ2-3	NA	NA	CASRAWASTDTQYF	TGTGCCAGCAGGGCGTGGGCGAGCACAGATACGCAGTATTTT
TRBV29-1	TRBJ1-2	NA	NA	CSVVTGLDGYTF	TGCAGCGTTGTCACCGGGTTAGATGGCTACACCTTC
TRBV4-1	TRBJ1-4	NA	NA	CASSPGGRNEKLFF	TGCGCCAGCAGCCCCGGAGGGCGTAATGAAAAACTGTTTTTT
TRBV11-3	TRBJ2-7	few	TRBD1	CASSPGTGNSYEQYF	TGTGCCAGCAGCCCAGGGACAGGGAATTCCTACGAGCAGTACTTC
TRBV7-4	TRBJ1-2	few	NA	CASSISRVLIYGYTF	TGTGCCAGCAGTATCTCCAGGGTATTGATCTATGGCTACACCTTC
TRBV5-6	TRBJ1-1	once	NA	CASSLQGLRTEAFF	TGTGCCAGCAGTCTACAGGGTTTGAGGACTGAAGCTTTCTTT
TRBV28	TRBJ1-4	NA	TRBD1	CASRTGARGEKLFF	TGTGCCAGCAGGACAGGGGCCAGGGGGGAAAAACTGTTTTTT
TRBV6-5	TRBJ2-2	NA	TRBD1	CASRPLTGVGGELFF	TGTGCCAGCAGACCCCTGACAGGGGTGGGCGGGGAGCTGTTTTTT
TRBV7-9	TRBJ2-1	once	TRBD2	CASSLALPSGGNEQFF	TGTGCCAGCAGCTTAGCGCTCCCTAGCGGGGGGAATGAGCAGTTCTTC
TRBV5-1	TRBJ2-7	NA	NA	CASSPILDSYEQYF	TGCGCCAGCAGTCCCATCTTAGACTCCTACGAGCAGTACTTC
TRBV3-1/TRBV3-2	TRBJ2-7	once	NA	CASSQFAGYEQYF	TGTGCCAGCAGCCAATTTGCAGGCTACGAGCAGTACTTC
TRBV10-1	TRBJ1-5	few	TRBD1	CASSQGFDQPQHF	TGCGCCAGCTCACAGGGGTTCGATCAGCCCCAGCATTTT
TRBV2	TRBJ1-2	few	NA	CASLPGIFGGYTF	TGTGCCAGTCTACCAGGGATATTTGGGGGCTACACCTTC
TRBV6-5	TRBJ1-3	NA	TRBD1	CASQDRAGNTIYF	TGTGCCAGCCAGGACAGGGCTGGAAACACCATATATTTT
TRBV12-3/TRBV12-4	TRBJ1-5	NA	NA	CASRDRNNQPQHF	TGTGCCAGCAGAGACAGAAACAATCAGCCCCAGCATTTT
TRBV7-6	TRBJ1-3	NA	TRBD1	CASSLEGQIVSGNTIYF	TGTGCCAGCAGCTTAGAGGGACAGATTGTGTCTGGAAACACCATATATTTT
TRBV5-4	TRBJ2-1	NA	TRBD2	CASSSRTSGRVANEQFF	TGTGCCAGCAGCTCCCGGACTAGCGGGAGAGTTGCAAATGAGCAGTTCTTC
TRBV9	TRBJ2-1	NA	NA	CASSMIATAYNEQFF	TGTGCCAGCAGCATGATAGCGACCGCGTACAATGAGCAGTTCTTC
TRBV5-1	TRBJ2-3	NA	TRBD2	CASSLVRGGYTDTQYF	TGCGCCAGCAGCTTGGTGCGGGGGGGGTACACAGATACGCAGTATTTT